This paragraph covers one T cell receptor (beta chain) sequence. Its antigen is not known. This sample was taken from a study of shared clonotypes between healthy human individuals. With 5 bases clipped from V and 4 bases from J, the junction kept 4 bases outside the gene matches. Germline values: CDR1 SGHVS, CDR2 FQNEAQ. CDR3 length equals 15 residues. Every subset's genomic DNA went evenly onto several immunoSEQ plates. The protocol was immunoSEQ multiplex PCR, while the TCRdb copy is restricted to in-frame clones and leaves out a portion. The sample includes 2 million to 2.5 million clones, roughly 93% of them seen just once. Findings and caveats of the study: Represented diversity (both genetic and exposure-history) was limited by the small number of donors. Several donors had about 5% of their naive CD4 clonotypes in common. Naive subsets usually exceeded memory subsets in estimated richness.

The receptor was derived from a man aged 18 to 30 in good health. Some clones in this sample may be carry-over from other donors' samples. The chain combines TRBV7-8 with TRBJ2-1; 11 nucleotides align to TRBD2. Sequenced sample: naive CD4+ T cells from PBMCs. Indicated subset: CD45RA+ positively selected. For the CDR3, the DNA is TGTGCCAGCAGCCCGGGACTAGCGGAGTACAATGAGCAGTTCTTC. It codes for CASSPGLAEYNEQFF.